One sample yielded the 16 T cell receptor beta chains listed below, sequenced in a study of control samples from healthy donors and cancer patients. Clones were sequenced by immunoSEQ multiplex PCR, and TCRdb holds only the in-frame ones, with some missing. Counted here are some 150,000 clones, just under 95% occurring once; the ten biggest clones make up about 5%. The sample was blood. These receptors all stem from a man aged 40-49 years in good health.

This clone was found a few times. The chain couples TRBV7-9 to TRBJ2-7; TRBD2 is a possible D gene (6 bases). Trimming cost V 5 bases and J 2 bases, with 16 bases left between them. This CDR3 contains 15 residues. CDR1 and CDR2 (germline): SEHNR, FQNEAQ (reference sequence). CDR3 in DNA: TGTGCCAGCAGCAGCCTGTGGGACTCCCCCTACGAGCAGTACTTC. Translated: CASSSLWDSPYEQYF. The complete variable domain, with remaining parts taken from reference TRBV7-9 and TRBJ2-7, reads DTGVSQNPRHKITKRGQNVTFRCDPISEHNRLYWYRQTLGQGPEFLTYFQNEAQLEKSRLLSDRFSAERPKGSFSTLEIQRTEQGDSAMYLCASSSLWDSPYEQYFGPGTRLTVT.

This chain joins TRBV28 and TRBJ1-1; tentative D call: TRBD1 (5 bases). Trimming removed 5 bases from V and 6 bases from J, with 16 bases in between. The CDR3 is 14 amino acids. In germline, CDR1 is MDHEN, CDR2 SYDVKM. As DNA, the CDR3 is TGTGCCAGCAGTCTCTCCGCCCGGGGCTCTGAAGCTTTCTTT. Translation gives CASSLSARGSEAFF.

The chain combines TRBV5-1 with TRBJ2-2; TRBD1 matches at 10 bases. The germline CDR1 and CDR2 sequences are SGHRS and YFSETQ. The CDR3 is made up of 14 amino acids. Trimming took 4 bases from V and 7 from J; bases not matched to a gene: 4. CDR3 bases: TGCGCCAGCAGCCGAGGACAGGGGGTCGGGGAGCTGTTTTTT. This translates into CASSRGQGVGELFF.

The chain joins TRBV5-1 to TRBJ2-3; 14 bases agree with TRBD2. Germline CDR1 reads SGHRS; CDR2 reads YFSETQ. The CDR3 extends over 20 amino acids. V dropped 3 bases and J dropped 0; count of bases not matched to a gene: 12. CDR3 sequence reads: CASSSTRGLAGATSTDTQYF. As DNA, the CDR3 is TGCGCCAGCAGCTCAACGAGGGGACTAGCGGGGGCCACTAGCACAGATACGCAGTATTTT.

The chain has TRBV6-5 and TRBJ2-3; D might be TRBD1 or TRBD2, each matching 5 bases. V was pared by 1 base and J by 5 bases, with 10 bases between. This CDR3 comprises 14 residues. Per germline, CDR1 MNHEY and CDR2 SVGAGI. CDR3 in DNA: TGTGCCAGCAGTTACTACCCGGGGCTAGATACGCAGTATTTT. Protein product: CASSYYPGLDTQYF.

The gene calls are TRBV6-5 and TRBJ1-2, with a tentative D call TRBD1 (5 bases). V lost 10 bases, J lost 4 bases, and 22 bases lay in between. CDR1 MNHEY and CDR2 SVGAGI come from the germline V gene. This CDR3 has 15 amino acids. The CDR3 protein is CATSPGGAIPYGYTF. CDR3 nucleotides: TGTGCCACTTCCCCCGGGGGAGCTATTCCCTATGGCTACACCTTC.

The CDR3: CASSYSPATGETEAFF. DNA for the CDR3: TGTGCCAGCAGTTACTCCCCCGCAACAGGGGAGACTGAAGCTTTCTTT. The V and J genes are TRBV6-6 and TRBJ1-1; 7 nucleotides agree with TRBD1. This CDR3 region has 16 residues. V was pared by 0 bases and J by 5 bases, with 9 bases of the junction left unmatched. Germline CDR1 MNHNY, CDR2 SVGAGI (reference sequence).

This clone was recorded only once. This sequence joins TRBV4-1 and TRBJ2-5; 7 nucleotides align to TRBD2. The CDR3 length is 15 residues. With 0 bases clipped from V and 4 bases from J, the junction kept 5 bases outside the gene matches. The germline V gene has CDR1 MGHRA and CDR2 YSYEKL. The CDR3 nucleotides read TGCGCCAGCAGCCAAGATCAGGGACTACGAGAGACCCAGTACTTC. It is translated as CASSQDQGLRETQYF.

The chain has TRBV19 and TRBJ1-1; 8 bases match TRBD1. Trimming removed 7 bases from V and 5 bases from J; junction bases left unmatched: 6. This CDR3 has 13 amino acids. Looked up from germline, CDR1 is LNHDA and CDR2 is SQIVND (reference sequence). CDR3 amino acids: CASNQGARTEAFF. The CDR3 DNA reads TGTGCCAGTAACCAGGGGGCAAGGACTGAAGCTTTCTTT.

The J gene is TRBJ2-1, the V gene TRBV10-2; 8 nucleotides line up with TRBD2. Germline CDR1 WSHSY, CDR2 SAAADI. The V segment lost 4 bases and the J segment 11 bases; nucleotides outside the gene matches: 4. This CDR3 spans 12 amino acids. The CDR3 sequence: CASSASGGQQFF. CDR3 nucleotides: TGCGCCAGCAGTGCTTCGGGGGGGCAGCAGTTCTTC.

Only a few counts were recorded for this clone. The chain employs TRBV2 and TRBJ1-3, with D uncertain. This CDR3 has 16 amino acids. With 2 bases removed from V and 4 bases from J, the gap between germline ends came to 15 bases. Germline V lookup: CDR1 SNHLY, CDR2 FYNNEI. The CDR3 spells CASSESSSPGGNTIYF. The CDR3 bases are TGTGCCAGCAGTGAATCAAGCTCTCCAGGCGGAAACACCATATATTTT.

The chain employs TRBV19 and TRBJ2-7; D may be TRBD1 (6 bases). CDR1 and CDR2 (germline): LNHDA, SQIVND (reference sequence). Trimming stripped 1 base from V and 7 bases from J, with 8 bases between. The CDR3 runs to 12 residues. For the CDR3, the DNA is TGTGCCAGTAGTATAGTGAGGGGGGAGCAGTACTTC. Translating gives CASSIVRGEQYF. Full variable domain (missing parts from reference TRBV19 and TRBJ2-7): DGGITQSPKYLFRKEGQNVTLSCEQNLNHDAMYWYRQDPGQGLRLIYYSQIVNDFQKGDIAEGYSVSREKKESFPLTVTSAQKNPTAFYLCASSIVRGEQYFGPGTRLTVT.

The CDR3 sequence: CASSVARSSGHTDTQYF. The CDR3 nucleotides read TGTGCCAGCAGCGTAGCCAGGTCTAGCGGACACACAGATACGCAGTATTTT. The chain carries TRBV9 and TRBJ2-3; TRBD2 agrees at 7 bases. Trimming cost V 0 bases and J 2 bases; bases outside gene matches: 9. The germline CDR1 and CDR2 sequences are SGDLS and YYNGEE. The CDR3 contains 17 residues.

The chain combines TRBV7-3 with TRBJ1-2, with 7 positions matching TRBD1. V shed 5 bases, J shed 4 bases, and the junction held 4 bases outside the gene matches. The V gene's germline CDR1 is SGHTA and CDR2 FQGTGA. The CDR3 runs to 13 residues. The CDR3 reads CASSQQGGYGYTF. The CDR3 DNA reads as TGTGCCAGCAGCCAGCAGGGGGGCTATGGCTACACCTTC. The full variable domain, completed using reference TRBV7-3 and TRBJ1-2, is GAGVSQTPSNKVTEKGKYVELRCDPISGHTALYWYRQSLGQGPEFLIYFQGTGAADDSGLPNDRFFAVRPEGSVSTLKIQRTERGDSAVYLCASSQQGGYGYTFGSGTRLTVV.

This chain links TRBV6-5 with TRBJ1-1, with D possibly matching TRBD1 (5 bases). The V gene lost 7 bases and the J gene lost 5 bases, with 17 bases spanning the gap. This CDR3 has 14 residues. CDR1 is MNHEY, CDR2 SVGAGI, per germline. CDR3 in DNA: TGTGCCAGCAAGGGACCGGCTAAGGGTACTGAAGCTTTCTTT. Translation gives CASKGPAKGTEAFF.

The gene calls are TRBV19 and TRBJ2-7; D ambiguous. The CDR3 is 13 amino acids. The V and J ends lost 3 bases and 1 base respectively, with 7 bases between them. The germline gives CDR1 LNHDA, CDR2 SQIVND (reference sequence). The CDR3 nucleotides are TGTGCCAGTAGTATGGCTCTGTCCTACGAGCAGTACTTC. Protein product: CASSMALSYEQYF.